These 14 T cell receptor beta chains came from one sample sequenced in a study of cytomegalovirus exposure and HLA in healthy donors. The PCR used 60 Vbeta and 13 Jbeta primers. This table comes from immunoSEQ multiplex PCR, and its TCRdb copy is limited to in-frame clones, with some not included. The table lists roughly 300,000 clones, roughly 88% of them singletons. The material sequenced was PBMCs. The receptors stem from a middle-aged man in good health and CMV-seropositive.

The chain couples TRBV19 to TRBJ1-5; D remains unclear. Germline values: CDR1 LNHDA, CDR2 SQIVND (reference sequence). The CDR3 totals 14 residues. The ends were cut back, 5 bases at V and 5 bases at J, with 13 bases in the middle. The CDR3 loop is CASSVAALDQPQHF. The CDR3 DNA follows: TGTGCCAGTAGTGTCGCGGCTCTCGATCAGCCCCAGCATTTT.

In this sample, this clone turned up a few times. The genes are TRBV4-3 and TRBJ2-7, with a weak D call TRBD1 (5 bases). Per germline, CDR1 LGHNA and CDR2 YSLEER. The CDR3 has 17 amino acids. Trimming shortened V by 4 bases and J by 4 bases, and 23 bases separated the two germline ends. The CDR3 DNA reads as TGCGCCAGCAGCCTAATGGTAGCCAGGGATTTACCTTACGAGCAGTACTTC. It codes for CASSLMVARDLPYEQYF.

The gene calls are TRBV7-9 and TRBJ1-2, with D tentatively TRBD1 (5 bases). The germline V and J ends were trimmed by 5 bases and 4 bases, with 17 bases remaining between them. Germline V gene lookup returns CDR1 SEHNR and CDR2 FQNEAQ (reference sequence). This CDR3 has 15 residues. The CDR3 protein is CASSVDSFSRYGYTF. The CDR3 DNA follows: TGTGCCAGCAGCGTCGACAGTTTTAGCCGCTATGGCTACACCTTC.

J is TRBJ2-5 and V is TRBV29-1; 9 bases align to TRBD2. With the DNA end fitting TRBJ2-7 better, the J assignment may be wrong. Per the germline V gene, CDR1 is SQVTM and CDR2 is ANQGSEA. The CDR3 is 16 amino acids. The CDR3 protein is CSVEVLTSGPVGEQYF. CDR3 bases: TGCAGCGTTGAAGTCCTGACTAGCGGCCCCGTAGGCGAGCAGTACTTC.

The J gene is TRBJ1-1, the V gene TRBV27, with D hard to call. CDR3 length: 15 residues. V gave up 5 bases and J gave up 1 base, with 14 bases separating them. The germline V gene encodes CDR1 MNHEY and CDR2 SMNVEV (reference sequence). For the CDR3, the DNA is TGTGCCAGCAGTAACCTTCGGAGTCCGAACACTGAAGCTTTCTTT. Protein product: CASSNLRSPNTEAFF.

The chain uses TRBV6-5 and TRBJ2-2; TRBD1 aligns across 8 bases. V lost 0 bases to trimming and J lost 7 bases; unmatched junction nucleotides: 4. The CDR3 has 15 residues. The germline V gene encodes CDR1 MNHEY and CDR2 SVGAGI. CDR3 region: CASSYSRQGSGELFF. The CDR3 DNA is TGTGCCAGCAGTTACTCGAGACAGGGGAGCGGGGAGCTGTTTTTT.

The chain is built from TRBV7-2 and TRBJ1-5; 9 bases fit TRBD1. Germline values: CDR1 SGHTA, CDR2 FQGNSA. Unmatched junction bases numbered 7, after V lost 4 bases and J lost 3 bases. The CDR3 contains 16 residues. CDR3 nucleotide sequence: TGTGCCAGCAGCTCAGAACAGGGGGCGACCAATCAGCCCCAGCATTTT. It yields the protein CASSSEQGATNQPQHF. Looking up the rest from reference TRBV7-2 and TRBJ1-5 gives the full variable domain: GAGVSQSPSNKVTEKGKDVELRCDPISGHTALYWYRQSLGQGLEFLIYFQGNSAPDKSGLPSDRFSAERTGGSVSTLTIQRTQQEDSAVYLCASSSEQGATNQPQHFGDGTRLSIL.

V and J are TRBV7-2 and TRBJ2-2; a possible D gene is TRBD2 (6 bases). The CDR3 totals 15 residues. Germline CDR1 and CDR2: SGHTA and FQGNSA. Deletions cut 5 bases from V and 6 bases from J, with 16 bases between. The CDR3 DNA is TGTGCCAGCAGCGTAGAAGGACTATCTTCCGGGGAGCTGTTTTTT. This sequence encodes CASSVEGLSSGELFF.

The V and J genes are TRBV7-9 and TRBJ2-1; tentatively, D is TRBD2 (6 bases). The CDR3 sequence is 11 residues long. The germline V and J ends were trimmed by 6 bases and 8 bases, with 8 bases remaining between them. CDR1 SEHNR and CDR2 FQNEAQ come from the germline V gene (reference sequence). The CDR3 protein is CASRERDEQFF. The CDR3 bases are TGTGCCAGCAGGGAGCGGGATGAGCAGTTCTTC.

Notes on this clone: Distinct nucleotide sequences in the sample also encode this CDR3. The chain joins TRBV27 to TRBJ2-3; perhaps TRBD1 as D (5 bases). Trimming left V 6 bases short and J 2 bases short, with 21 bases between. CDR1 is MNHEY and CDR2 is SMNVEV in the germline V gene (reference sequence). The CDR3 has 17 amino acids. CDR3 loop: CASRRPTGSVTTDTQYF. CDR3 in DNA: TGTGCCAGCAGACGCCCTACAGGATCAGTGACCACAGATACGCAGTATTTT.

This chain joins TRBV7-8 and TRBJ1-2; TRBD1 matches at 9 bases. Germline V gene lookup returns CDR1 SGHVS and CDR2 FQNEAQ. This CDR3 has 17 residues. J lost 3 bases, V lost 5 bases, and 13 bases had no gene match. The CDR3 loop reads CASSPGSGTGRHYGYTF. As DNA, the CDR3 is TGTGCCAGCAGCCCGGGAAGTGGGACAGGGCGCCACTATGGCTACACCTTC.

The CDR3 DNA sequence: TGTGCCAGCAGTGCCGTCCAGTACAATGAGCAGTTCTTC. As protein: CASSAVQYNEQFF. The chain is built from TRBV2 and TRBJ2-1; D is unresolved. This CDR3 has 13 residues. Germline CDR1 SNHLY, CDR2 FYNNEI. V lost 4 bases, J lost 4 bases, and 8 bases lay in between.

The chain uses TRBV4-1 and TRBJ2-5, with a tentative D call TRBD2 (6 bases). Matching the DNA end better, TRBJ2-7 makes the J call doubtful. The CDR3 contains 13 residues. Germline loops: CDR1 MGHRA, CDR2 YSYEKL. CDR3 coding DNA: TGCGCCAGCAGCCAAGTCTGGGGGGACGAGCAGTACTTC. Its protein is CASSQVWGDEQYF.

The rearrangement uses TRBV2 and TRBJ2-7; 9 positions match TRBD2. The CDR3 has 14 residues. V shed 8 bases, J shed 7 bases, and the junction held 12 bases outside the gene matches. Germline assignment: CDR1 SNHLY and CDR2 FYNNEI. The CDR3: CASSKREALEEQYF. As DNA, the CDR3 is TGTGCCAGCTCGAAGCGGGAGGCCCTGGAAGAGCAGTACTTC.